Below, one T cell receptor beta chain is given with its context. What it recognizes is unknown. The data are from a study of cytotoxic CD8 clonotypes in ibrutinib-treated CLL. Study summary: Partial responses numbered roughly 25 and complete responses 2; after a median around 70 months, roughly 15 stayed remitted and about 12 progressed.

Libraries were prepared by immunoSEQ multiplex PCR; TCRdb keeps only in-frame clonotypes and omits some of them. The sample has approximately 74,000 clones; 75% to 85% are singletons. This CDR3 comprises 12 residues. V dropped 2 bases and J dropped 6 bases, with 7 bases sitting between them. The germline V gene encodes CDR1 KGHSH and CDR2 LQKENI. General study findings and limits: Higher clonality was seen at ibrutinib response and a return toward baseline at progression.

The chain links TRBV18 to TRBJ1-2; D unclear. This receptor was obtained from a human donor with chronic lymphocytic leukemia. The material sequenced was PBMCs, taken at disease progression, from a patient treated with ibrutinib. CDR3 nucleotides: TGTGCCAGCTCACCAGGGTTGGATGGCTACACCTTC. It encodes CASSPGLDGYTF.